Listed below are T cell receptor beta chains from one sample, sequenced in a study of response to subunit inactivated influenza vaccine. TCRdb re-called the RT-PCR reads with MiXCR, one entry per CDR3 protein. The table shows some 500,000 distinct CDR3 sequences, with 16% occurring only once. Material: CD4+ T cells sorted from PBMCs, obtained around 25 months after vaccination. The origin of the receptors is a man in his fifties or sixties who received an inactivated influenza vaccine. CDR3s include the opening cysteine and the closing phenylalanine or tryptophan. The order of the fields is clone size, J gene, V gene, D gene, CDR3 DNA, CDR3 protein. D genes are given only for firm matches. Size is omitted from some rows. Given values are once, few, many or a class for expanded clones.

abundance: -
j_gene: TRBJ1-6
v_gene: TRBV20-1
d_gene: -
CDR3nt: TGCAGTGCCGGGGGGACGAATAATTCACCCCTCCACTTT
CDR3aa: CSAGGTNNSPLHF

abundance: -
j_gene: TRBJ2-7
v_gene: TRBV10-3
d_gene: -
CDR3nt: TGTGCCATCAGTACACTAACCTACGAGCAGTACTTC
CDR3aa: CAISTLTYEQYF

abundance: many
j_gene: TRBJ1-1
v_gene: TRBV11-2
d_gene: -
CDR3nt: TGTGCCAGCAGCCCTCAGACAGGCGAGACTGAAGCTTTCTTT
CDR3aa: CASSPQTGETEAFF

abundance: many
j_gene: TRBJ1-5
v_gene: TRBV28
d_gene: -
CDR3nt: TGTGCCAGCACCTCTGGACGTGGTTTTGGCAATCAGCCCCAGCATTTT
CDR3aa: CASTSGRGFGNQPQHF

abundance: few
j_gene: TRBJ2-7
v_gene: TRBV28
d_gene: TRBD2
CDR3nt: TGTGCCAGCAGTTTAATGACTAGCGGAAACTACGAGCAGTACTTC
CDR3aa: CASSLMTSGNYEQYF

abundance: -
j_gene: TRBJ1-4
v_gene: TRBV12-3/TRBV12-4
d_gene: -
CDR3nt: TGTGCCAGCAGGCGGACCTCTATAACTAATGAAAAACTGTTTTTT
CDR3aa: CASRRTSITNEKLFF

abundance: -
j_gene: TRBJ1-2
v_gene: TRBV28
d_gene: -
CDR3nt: TGTGCCAGCAGTTCCCTGAGGAGTGGCTACACCTTC
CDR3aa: CASSSLRSGYTF

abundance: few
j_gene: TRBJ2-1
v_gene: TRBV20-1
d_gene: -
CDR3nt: TGCAGTGCCCGAGTTGGGCCTTCCGCTGAGCAGTTCTTC
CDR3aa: CSARVGPSAEQFF

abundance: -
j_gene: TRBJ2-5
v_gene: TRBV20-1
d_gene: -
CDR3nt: TGCAGTGCTAGAGATCTAGAACAAGAGACCCAGTACTTC
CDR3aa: CSARDLEQETQYF

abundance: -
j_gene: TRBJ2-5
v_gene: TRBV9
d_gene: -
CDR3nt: TGTGCCAGCACCCCCGGGATAGAAGAGACCCAGTACTTC
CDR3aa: CASTPGIEETQYF

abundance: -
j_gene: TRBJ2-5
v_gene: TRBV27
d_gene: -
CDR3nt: TGTGCCAGCAGTCTCCGGACAAGCAACCAAGAGACCCAGTACTTC
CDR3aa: CASSLRTSNQETQYF

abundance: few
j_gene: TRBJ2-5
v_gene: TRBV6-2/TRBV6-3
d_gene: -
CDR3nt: TGTGCCATCGGGAATAAACAAGAGACCCAGTACTTC
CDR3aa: CAIGNKQETQYF

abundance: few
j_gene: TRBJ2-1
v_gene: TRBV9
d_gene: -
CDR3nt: TGTGCCAGCAGCGTAGCAAACAATGAGCAGTTCTTC
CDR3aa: CASSVANNEQFF

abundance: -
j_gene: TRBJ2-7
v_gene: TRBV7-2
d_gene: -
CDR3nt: TGTGCCAGCAGCGGATACGGGGACGAGCAGTACTTC
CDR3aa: CASSGYGDEQYF

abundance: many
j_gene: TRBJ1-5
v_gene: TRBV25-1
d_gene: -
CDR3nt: TGTGCCAGCAGCACGGCAGGTCAGCCCCAGCATTTT
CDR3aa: CASSTAGQPQHF

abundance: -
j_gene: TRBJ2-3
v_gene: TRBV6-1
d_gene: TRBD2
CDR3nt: TGTGCCAGCAGCTCGACTAGCCTGGGGCCAGATACGCAGTATTTT
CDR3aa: CASSSTSLGPDTQYF

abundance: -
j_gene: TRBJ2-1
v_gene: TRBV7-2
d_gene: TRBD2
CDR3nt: TGTGCCAGCAGCATCGGGACTATCGAGCAGTTCTTC
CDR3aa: CASSIGTIEQFF

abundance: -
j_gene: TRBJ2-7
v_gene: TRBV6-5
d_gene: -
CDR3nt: TGTGCCAGCAGTTACTCGAATGGGGGGGGCACTTCCTACGAGCAGTACTTC
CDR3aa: CASSYSNGGGTSYEQYF

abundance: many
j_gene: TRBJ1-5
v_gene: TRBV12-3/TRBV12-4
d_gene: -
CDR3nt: TGTGCCAGCAGTTTCCCCTCCTATAGCAATCAGCCCCAGCATTTT
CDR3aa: CASSFPSYSNQPQHF

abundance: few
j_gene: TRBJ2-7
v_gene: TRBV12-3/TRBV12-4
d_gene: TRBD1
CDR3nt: TGTGCCAGCACCGCTCCCGGACAGGGGGCTCGCGAGCAGTACTTC
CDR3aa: CASTAPGQGAREQYF

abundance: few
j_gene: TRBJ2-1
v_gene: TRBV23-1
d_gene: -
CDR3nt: TGCGCCAGCAGTCAATCAGGCGGGAATGAGCAGTTCTTC
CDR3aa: CASSQSGGNEQFF

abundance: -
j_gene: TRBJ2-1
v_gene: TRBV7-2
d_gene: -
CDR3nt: TGTGCCAGCACCCCCAATGCGGCTAGGATTGAGCAGTTCTTC
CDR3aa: CASTPNAARIEQFF

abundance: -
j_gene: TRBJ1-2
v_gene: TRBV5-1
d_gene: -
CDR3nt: TGCGCTAGCAGCTTATACCGCGGCCCCCAGGACTATGGCTACACCTTC
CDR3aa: CASSLYRGPQDYGYTF

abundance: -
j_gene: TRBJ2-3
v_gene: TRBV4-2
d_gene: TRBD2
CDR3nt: TGTGCCAGCAGCCATCCCACAACGACTAGCGGGATATATAGGACTGGCACAGATACGCAGTATTTT
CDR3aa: CASSHPTTTSGIYRTGTDTQYF

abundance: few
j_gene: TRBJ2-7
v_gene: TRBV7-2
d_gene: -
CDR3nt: TGTGCCAGCAGCCGTTACACGGGCCTCCGACTCTACGAGCAGTACTTC
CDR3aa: CASSRYTGLRLYEQYF

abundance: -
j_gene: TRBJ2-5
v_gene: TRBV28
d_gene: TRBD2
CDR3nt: TGTGCCAGCAGACTCCTTCGCGGGGGAACTCAAGAGACCCAGTACTTC
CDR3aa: CASRLLRGGTQETQYF

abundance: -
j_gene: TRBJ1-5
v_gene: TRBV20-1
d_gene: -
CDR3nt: TGCAGTGCCCCCGCGGGGGGTCCGGGCAATCAGCCCCAGCATTTT
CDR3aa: CSAPAGGPGNQPQHF

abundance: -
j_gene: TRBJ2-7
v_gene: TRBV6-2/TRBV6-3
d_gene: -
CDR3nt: TGTGCCAGCAGTTACTCGAGGCAGGGGAATTACGAGCAGTACTTC
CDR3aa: CASSYSRQGNYEQYF